This T cell receptor beta chain emerged from a study of blood T cell repertoires in COVID-19. Between the trimmed V and J ends, which lost 5 bases and 3 bases, there was a span of 5 bases. This CDR3 has 12 residues. Germline V gives CDR1 SGHTA, CDR2 FQGNSA. Assay used: immunoSEQ multiplex PCR; TCRdb lists only in-frame clones, some missing. The data contain about 120,000 clones, about nine tenths of them singletons. The receptor comes from a woman aged 70-85 years with acute or convalescent COVID-19. The source material was peripheral blood. V is TRBV7-2 and J is TRBJ1-5; D call uncertain. CDR3: CASSINNQPQHF. The DNA for the CDR3 is TGTGCCAGCAGCATCAACAATCAGCCCCAGCATTTT. Looking up the rest from reference TRBV7-2 and TRBJ1-5 gives the full variable domain: GAGVSQSPSNKVTEKGKDVELRCDPISGHTALYWYRQSLGQGLEFLIYFQGNSAPDKSGLPSDRFSAERTGGSVSTLTIQRTQQEDSAVYLCASSINNQPQHFGDGTRLSIL.